These 17 T cell receptor beta chains share one sample of origin, sequenced in a study of PD-L1 blockade in urothelial cancer. Produced via immunoSEQ multiplex PCR; TCRdb's table is partial and in-frame only. This sample has fewer than 90,000 clones, with 75% to 95% found just once. Time point noted: peripheral blood 6 weeks after treatment start. This specimen consisted of PBMCs, obtained around atezolizumab (anti-PD-L1) treatment. The receptors were sampled from an elderly woman with urothelial cancer.

The chain couples TRBV6-5 to TRBJ1-6, with 10 positions matching TRBD1. Per germline, CDR1 MNHEY and CDR2 SVGAGI. The trim removed 5 bases at V and 10 bases at J, leaving 8 bases unmatched. This CDR3 has 15 amino acids. The chain's CDR3 is CASSATGTGESPLHF. The CDR3 nucleotides are TGTGCCAGCAGTGCCACCGGGACAGGGGAATCACCCCTCCACTTT.

V usage is TRBV27 and J usage is TRBJ1-5; the match to TRBD1 covers 8 bases. Germline assignment: CDR1 MNHEY and CDR2 SMNVEV (reference sequence). V trimming: 5 bases; J trimming: 0 bases; junction bases outside the gene matches: 6. The CDR3 runs 16 residues. The CDR3 DNA reads as TGTGCCAGCAGTCCACAGGGGGAGTATAGCAATCAGCCCCAGCATTTT. Protein: CASSPQGEYSNQPQHF.

This clone appeared a single time. The chain uses TRBV19 and TRBJ1-2; D gene uncertain. The germline V gene encodes CDR1 LNHDA and CDR2 SQIVND (reference sequence). The CDR3 extends over 13 amino acids. Trimming removed 3 bases at V and 8 bases at J, with 13 bases between. The CDR3 DNA reads as TGTGCCAGTAGTATCTCTGGGAGTCGGGGCTACACCTTC. It translates to CASSISGSRGYTF.

The chain employs TRBV5-1 and TRBJ2-5, with D possibly matching TRBD2 (6 bases). The germline V gene has CDR1 SGHRS and CDR2 YFSETQ. V was clipped by 4 bases and J by 4 bases, with 17 bases between them. This CDR3 has 15 amino acids. For the CDR3, the DNA is TGCGCCAGCAGCCAAGGAGGGACCGTAGGAGAGACCCAGTACTTC. It is translated as CASSQGGTVGETQYF.

The chain joins TRBV5-1 to TRBJ2-5, with TRBD2 matching over 11 bases. Trimming took 4 bases from V and 5 from J; bases not matched to a gene: 16. Germline lookup yields CDR1 SGHRS and CDR2 YFSETQ. The CDR3 runs 18 residues. DNA for the CDR3: TGCGCCAGCAGCCTCTTCGTGACTAGCGGGACGGGGAAGGAGACCCAGTACTTC. Amino acid sequence: CASSLFVTSGTGKETQYF.

CDR3 protein: CASSEMDRGQYEQYF. The DNA for the CDR3 is TGTGCCAGCAGTGAAATGGACAGGGGGCAGTACGAGCAGTACTTC. This chain uses TRBV6-1 with TRBJ2-7, with TRBD1 identical over 11 bases. The J segment lost 4 bases and the V segment lost 2 bases, leaving 4 bases of the junction unmatched. CDR3 length: 15 amino acids. Per germline, CDR1 MNHNS and CDR2 SASEGT.

V gene TRBV7-2 combines with J gene TRBJ1-3; the D is unclear. Germline CDR1 SGHTA, CDR2 FQGNSA. V lost 5 bases to trimming and J lost 0 bases, with 11 bases between them. This CDR3 spans 15 amino acids. The DNA of the CDR3 is TGTGCCAGCAGCCCCCCGGGGATCTCTGGAAACACCATATATTTT. Protein product: CASSPPGISGNTIYF.

Written as DNA, the CDR3 is TGTGCCAGCAGCTCAGACAGGTCCCAGCCCCAGCATTTT. Translation gives CASSSDRSQPQHF. The chain joins TRBV7-2 to TRBJ1-5; maybe TRBD1 (6 bases). The germline V and J ends were trimmed by 4 bases and 7 bases, with 11 bases remaining between them. This CDR3 has 13 residues. Germline loops: CDR1 SGHTA, CDR2 FQGNSA.

This rearrangement joins TRBV5-1 to TRBJ2-7; 8 bases line up with TRBD1. CDR3 length equals 17 residues. Germline V lookup: CDR1 SGHRS, CDR2 YFSETQ. V was clipped by 1 base and J by 2 bases; unmatched bases: 11. The CDR3 nucleotides read TGCGCCAGCAGCTTGTGGCCGGGTGGACAGGGACCCTACGAGCAGTACTTC. Translated, it gives CASSLWPGGQGPYEQYF.

This clone was counted between two and nine times. This chain joins TRBV6-1 and TRBJ2-7; TRBD2 matches at 14 bases. Germline loops: CDR1 MNHNS, CDR2 SASEGT. V was clipped by 8 bases and J by 1 base; unmatched bases: 4. This CDR3 region has 15 residues. The CDR3 bases are TGTGCCAGCGGACGACTAGCGGGAGGGTCCTACGAGCAGTACTTC. It specifies CASGRLAGGSYEQYF.

The chain combines TRBV2 with TRBJ2-7, with 8 bases that match TRBD1. The CDR3 covers 12 residues. V was pared by 6 bases and J by 3 bases, with 1 base of the junction left unmatched. Germline loops: CDR1 SNHLY, CDR2 FYNNEI. The CDR3 reads CASRDRVYEQYF. The CDR3 DNA follows: TGTGCCAGCAGGGACAGGGTCTACGAGCAGTACTTC.

The chain has TRBV5-1 and TRBJ2-2; 8 positions agree with TRBD1. Trimming took 4 bases from V and 6 from J; bases not matched to a gene: 5. Germline assignment: CDR1 SGHRS and CDR2 YFSETQ. The CDR3 length is 14 residues. DNA of the CDR3: TGCGCCAGCAGCGCTATACAGGGGGCCGGGGAGCTGTTTTTT. This sequence encodes CASSAIQGAGELFF.

The chain uses TRBV30 and TRBJ1-3; D not resolved. With 0 bases removed from V and 1 base from J, the gap between germline ends came to 4 bases. The CDR3 covers 13 residues. The germline V gene has CDR1 GTSNPN and CDR2 SVGIG (reference sequence). The CDR3 nucleotides are TGTGCCTGGAGTGTACAATCTGGAAACACCATATATTTT. Amino acids: CAWSVQSGNTIYF.

CDR3 region: CASSFRTATYGYTF. Written as DNA, the CDR3 is TGTGCCAGCAGTTTCCGGACAGCAACCTATGGCTACACCTTC. The genes are TRBV28 and TRBJ1-2; TRBD1 might be the D (6 bases). This CDR3 has 14 residues. V lost 3 bases and J 4 bases, leaving 12 bases between the germline ends. In germline, CDR1 is MDHEN, CDR2 SYDVKM.

V and J are TRBV2 and TRBJ2-7; 9 bases align to TRBD2. Germline V gene sequence: CDR1 SNHLY, CDR2 FYNNEI. V lost 7 bases and J lost 4; bases outside the gene matches: 8. CDR3 length: 14 residues. DNA for the CDR3: TGTGCCAGCATGGGAGGCGCGGGAGGGTACGAGCAGTACTTC. This encodes CASMGGAGGYEQYF.

V is TRBV2 and J is TRBJ1-1; D not resolved. The CDR3 is 12 amino acids. Germline-derived CDR1 and CDR2 are SNHLY and FYNNEI. V lost 5 bases and J lost 1, with 5 bases in between. The CDR3 region has the DNA TGTGCCAGCAGTCGAGAGAACACTGAAGCTTTCTTT. Translating gives CASSRENTEAFF. The variable domain in full, completed from reference TRBV2 and TRBJ1-1, reads EPEVTQTPSHQVTQMGQEVILRCVPISNHLYFYWYRQILGQKVEFLVSFYNNEISEKSEIFDDQFSVERPDGSNFTLKIRSTKLEDSAMYFCASSRENTEAFFGQGTRLTVV.

V and J are TRBV5-1 and TRBJ2-1; 7 bases fit TRBD2. CDR1 is SGHRS, CDR2 YFSETQ, per germline. There are 13 residues in the CDR3. The trim removed 2 bases at V and 6 bases at J, leaving 2 bases unmatched. The CDR3 is CASSFGRANEQFF. The CDR3 nucleotides read TGCGCCAGCAGCTTTGGGAGGGCCAATGAGCAGTTCTTC.